The following is a T cell receptor (beta chain) sequence with its context. Its antigen remains unknown. The CDR3 covers 15 residues. Trimming cost V 5 bases and J 9 bases; bases outside gene matches: 12. The data stem from a study of blood T cells in healthy people across ages. Broader study findings: Changes seen in expanded clonotypes were possibly confounded by donor CMV status left unknown. Aged donors had fewer naive CD4+ cells and lower diversity than long-lived donors. Estimates of total diversity, which came from one million sequenced T cells, were considered to be underestimates.

PCR was performed a second time for roughly 7 to 12 cycles using a sample-barcoded 5' primer and a J-beta primer mix. TCRdb itself ran the 5' RACE reads through MiXCR, one entry per CDR3 protein. The sample lists about 380,000 distinct CDR3 sequences; 45% to 60% were seen once. Peripheral blood samples of roughly 10 milliliters were drawn from each donor. Material for sequencing was blood. V is TRBV12-3 or TRBV12-4 and J is TRBJ2-4; 8 bases line up with TRBD2. The source of this sequence is a man in his 60s in good health. The CDR3 DNA reads TGTGCCAGCAGTCCCGGGGACCTTGCGGGGGGCATTCAGTACTTC. It specifies CASSPGDLAGGIQYF.